This entry lists 21 T cell receptor beta chains sequenced from one sample in a study of Graves' ophthalmopathy and Graves' hyperthyroidism (dated by TCRdb to 2017 to 2018). Data came from an Illumina HiSeq 2000. For repertoire sequencing, TCR beta CDR3 regions were amplified from RNA transcripts. HTBI primers and the Qiagen OneStep RT-PCR kit were used in a first-round RT-PCR, which was followed by a second-round multiplex PCR, size selection and purification. TCRdb trimmed the raw reads at Q25, called clones with MiXCR and kept productive beta chains. Rows with a matching CDR3 protein are joined into one entry that keeps the most common DNA and genes. The sample table holds approximately 540,000 distinct CDR3 sequences, of which about 40% were seen once. The ten largest account for over 3.5% of the sample. The source material was peripheral blood or thyroid tissue (not recorded which). These receptor sequences come from an adult man with Graves' hyperthyroidism.

This clonotype was seen a few times. The chain joins TRBV30 to TRBJ2-5; TRBD1 aligns across 7 bases. Germline CDR1 is GTSNPN and CDR2 is SVGIG (reference sequence). CDR3 length equals 13 residues. V shed 8 bases and J 0 bases; nucleotides not matched to a gene: 6. The CDR3 sequence: CASEGQNQETQYF. The DNA of the CDR3 is TGTGCCAGCGAGGGACAGAACCAAGAGACCCAGTACTTC.

This clonotype was observed many times. V usage is TRBV15 and J usage is TRBJ2-7; 9 bases agree with TRBD1. V shed 0 bases and J 5 bases; nucleotides not matched to a gene: 8. CDR3 length: 16 amino acids. The germline gives CDR1 LNHNV, CDR2 YYDKDF (reference sequence). CDR3: CATSRDLKQGADEQYF. As DNA, the CDR3 is TGTGCCACCAGCAGAGATTTAAAACAGGGGGCGGACGAGCAGTACTTC.

The chain carries TRBV7-9 and TRBJ2-7; 8 bases align to TRBD1. CDR1 SEHNR and CDR2 FQNEAQ come from the germline V gene (reference sequence). This CDR3 has 14 residues. After removal of 5 bases from V and 3 bases from J, the junction contained 6 bases not matched to a gene. The CDR3: CASSPTGEFYEQYF. As DNA, the CDR3 is TGTGCCAGCAGCCCGACAGGGGAATTCTACGAGCAGTACTTC.

This clonotype has a count of ten or more. V is TRBV20-1 and J is TRBJ1-2; 7 nucleotides line up with TRBD1. This CDR3 contains 13 residues. CDR1 is DFQATT, CDR2 SNEGSKA, per germline (reference sequence). The V segment lost 8 bases and the J segment 6 bases; nucleotides outside the gene matches: 12. The CDR3 reads CSSSPAGGDGYTF. The CDR3, as DNA: TGCAGTTCAAGCCCCGCAGGGGGAGATGGCTACACCTTC.

J is TRBJ1-5 and V is TRBV12-3 or TRBV12-4, with 10 bases lining up with TRBD1. CDR3 length equals 16 residues. V gave up 6 bases and J gave up 11 bases; unmatched junction bases: 16. In DNA, the CDR3 is TGTGCCAGCAGACCCACCCCGGGACAGGGGAGGGAGACCCAGCATTTT. It is translated as CASRPTPGQGRETQHF.

This clonotype is a singleton in its sample. The gene calls are TRBV7-2 and TRBJ2-7, with 10 bases lining up with TRBD1. CDR3 length: 14 amino acids. The V gene's germline CDR1 is SGHTA and CDR2 FQGNSA. Trimming took 5 bases from V and 10 from J; bases not matched to a gene: 11. The CDR3 reads CASSPEGTGVEQYF. CDR3 sequence (DNA): TGTGCCAGCAGCCCAGAGGGGACAGGGGTGGAACAGTACTTC.

The chain employs TRBV12-3 or TRBV12-4 and TRBJ1-4; D gene unclear. CDR3 length: 13 amino acids. V was pared by 6 bases and J by 8 bases, with 13 bases between. In nucleotides, the CDR3 is TGTGCCAGCAGCCGGGAGAGGCGAGAAAAACTGTTTTTT. This translates into CASSRERREKLFF.

A remark on this clonotype: A much more abundant neighbour one base away suggests this may be a read error. The conserved phenylalanine or tryptophan is not found at the CDR3 terminus, so this likely reflects a read error. The chain carries TRBV6-5 and TRBJ1-2; 9 bases fit TRBD1. Germline CDR1 MNHEY, CDR2 SVGAGI. J lost 2 bases, V lost 4 bases, and 8 bases had no gene match. The CDR3 extends over 16 amino acids. The DNA for the CDR3 is TGTGCCAGCAGTTTGACCCCCGGGACAGGGAACTATGGCTACACCTTG. It encodes CASSLTPGTGNYGYTL.

The genes are TRBV5-4 and TRBJ2-7, with 9 bases aligning to TRBD1. Germline values: CDR1 SGHNT, CDR2 YYREEE (reference sequence). V lost 4 bases to trimming and J lost 7 bases; unmatched junction nucleotides: 9. The CDR3 length is 14 residues. The CDR3, as DNA: TGTGCCAGCAGCCCCCGGGACAGGGTAGAAGAGCAGTACTTC. This gives the protein CASSPRDRVEEQYF.

This chain uses TRBV12-3 or TRBV12-4 with TRBJ2-3; D possibly corresponds to TRBD1 (6 bases). The CDR3 length is 13 residues. Trimming removed 6 bases at V and 4 bases at J, with 11 bases between. This CDR3 is CASRQGIADTQYF. The CDR3 nucleotides are TGTGCCAGCAGACAGGGTATTGCAGATACGCAGTATTTT.

This clonotype came up many times. The chain employs TRBV4-1 and TRBJ1-2; D not certain. The V gene's germline CDR1 is MGHRA and CDR2 YSYEKL. This CDR3 is built from 14 residues. Trimming took 1 base from V and 4 from J, leaving 10 bases between them. CDR3 region: CASSQAAGRYGYTF. CDR3 sequence (DNA): TGCGCCAGCAGCCAAGCCGCCGGGCGCTATGGCTACACCTTC.

Points on this clonotype: The junction shows a germline mismatch at one end, possibly a read error. The V and J genes are TRBV7-7 and TRBJ2-7; TRBD2 aligns across 15 bases. Germline CDR1 reads SSHAT; CDR2 reads FNYEAQ (reference sequence). The CDR3 extends over 15 amino acids. The CDR3: CASNQTGTSGREQYF. The CDR3 DNA reads as TGCGCCAGCAACCAAACCGGGACTAGCGGGAGGGAGCAGTACTTC.

V is TRBV10-3 and J is TRBJ2-6; possibly TRBD2 for D (6 bases). V lost 4 bases and J 4 bases, leaving 8 bases between the germline ends. Germline CDR1 reads ENHRY; CDR2 reads SYGVKD. There are 14 residues in the CDR3. DNA for the CDR3: TGTGCCATCAGTGGGGGACTGGGGGCCAACGTCCTGACTTTC. This translates into CAISGGLGANVLTF.

This clonotype appeared many times. This sequence joins TRBV5-5 and TRBJ1-6, with 10 bases aligning to TRBD1. Trimming at V came to 4 bases and at J to 9 bases, leaving 7 bases not matched to a gene. Germline V gene sequence: CDR1 SGHKS, CDR2 YYEKEE (reference sequence). The length of the CDR3 is 15 residues. The DNA for the CDR3 is TGTGCCAGCAGCCCTGGGACAGGGGCGGGTTCACCCCTCCACTTT. This sequence encodes CASSPGTGAGSPLHF. The full variable domain, with the rest looked up from reference TRBV5-5 and TRBJ1-6, is DAGVTQSPTHLIKTRGQQVTLRCSPISGHKSVSWYQQVLGQGPQFIFQYYEKEERGRGNFPDRFSARQFPNYSSELNVNALLLGDSALYLCASSPGTGAGSPLHFGNGTRLTVT.

The chain carries TRBV9 and TRBJ2-3, with TRBD1 as a possible D gene (6 bases). The length of the CDR3 is 14 residues. The germline V gene has CDR1 SGDLS and CDR2 YYNGEE. Trimming removed 5 bases from V and 4 bases from J, with 14 bases in between. The CDR3 loop reads CASSYVEGADTQYF. CDR3 in DNA: TGTGCCAGCAGTTACGTTGAGGGGGCAGATACGCAGTATTTT.

This clonotype was found many times. The rearrangement uses TRBV2 and TRBJ1-6, with no clear D. Germline CDR1 SNHLY, CDR2 FYNNEI. The V end was cut by 1 base, the J end by 4 bases, with 11 bases between. This CDR3 spans 16 amino acids. CDR3 residues: CASSEGTDPYNSPLHF. CDR3 DNA: TGTGCCAGCAGTGAAGGGACGGATCCTTATAATTCACCCCTCCACTTT.

This clonotype has more than one count but fewer than ten. The chain links TRBV11-2 to TRBJ1-1, with 8 bases matching TRBD1. J lost 4 bases, V lost 5 bases, and 6 bases had no gene match. CDR1 and CDR2 from the germline V gene are SGHAT and FQNNGV. The CDR3 runs to 14 residues. CDR3 coding DNA: TGTGCCAGCAGCCCCCGACAGGGGCCCACTGAAGCTTTCTTT. Its protein product is CASSPRQGPTEAFF.

V is TRBV7-9 and J is TRBJ1-2, with D possibly matching TRBD1 (5 bases). This CDR3 is built from 12 residues. Germline V gene data show CDR1 as SEHNR and CDR2 as FQNEAQ (reference sequence). V lost 8 bases, J lost 4 bases, and 11 bases lay in between. CDR3 nucleotide sequence: TGTGCCAGCGTCTTTGGGGGCTATGGCTACACCTTC. This codes for CASVFGGYGYTF.

A few counts support this clonotype. The rearrangement links TRBV7-6 to TRBJ2-7; the D gene is possibly TRBD2 (6 bases). The V end lost 1 base, the J end lost 3 bases, and 16 bases lay between the germline ends. Germline V gene sequence: CDR1 SGHVS, CDR2 FNYEAQ. The CDR3 has 16 amino acids. CDR3 protein: CASSLGSRDAIYEQYF. For the CDR3, the DNA is TGTGCCAGCAGCTTAGGTTCGCGGGACGCAATCTACGAGCAGTACTTC.

This clonotype was detected many times. The chain recombines TRBV6-1 with TRBJ1-4; TRBD1 aligns across 10 bases. The CDR3 covers 16 residues. From germline, CDR1 is MNHNS and CDR2 SASEGT. Losses at the gene ends were 1 base for V and 7 bases for J; bases not matched to a gene: 6. CDR3 sequence (DNA): TGTGCCAGCAGTGAAGTGCAGACAGGGGGCGGTGAAAAACTGTTTTTT. Translation gives CASSEVQTGGGEKLFF.

The chain has TRBV29-1 and TRBJ2-5, with 7 bases fitting TRBD1. The trim removed 4 bases at V and 5 bases at J, leaving 7 bases unmatched. This CDR3 spans 13 amino acids. Germline CDR1 is SQVTM and CDR2 is ANQGSEA. This CDR3 reads CSVAEGGIETQYF. DNA of the CDR3: TGCAGCGTTGCTGAAGGGGGCATCGAGACCCAGTACTTC. The entire variable domain, with the rest obtained from reference TRBV29-1 and TRBJ2-5, is as follows: SAVISQKPSRDICQRGTSLTIQCQVDSQVTMMFWYRQQPGQSLTLIATANQGSEATYESGFVIDKFPISRPNLTFSTLTVSNMSPEDSSIYLCSVAEGGIETQYFGPGTRLLVL.